The following is a TCR beta chain sequence with its context. Its target is not known. Peripheral blood and lesional scalp punch biopsies were taken from alopecia areata patients. Trimming at V came to 6 bases and at J to 5 bases, leaving 3 bases not matched to a gene. Per germline, CDR1 SNHLY and CDR2 FYNNEI. CDR3 length: 13 residues. This sample is drawn from a study of CD8+ T cells in alopecia areata. Study-wide context: The study gave treated patients oral tofacitinib at 5 to 10 mg twice daily.

The sequencing template was cDNA reverse transcribed from extracted RNA. Using immunoSEQ multiplex PCR, the repertoire was profiled, and TCRdb retains in-frame clones only, with some absent. Of more than 110,000 clones listed, roughly 53% are singletons. General study points: Possibly as an HLA-related effect, TCR sharing across patients appeared less clear than in mice.

The chain recombines TRBV2 with TRBJ2-5; TRBD1 matches at 10 bases. The receptor's source is a human donor with alopecia areata. The sequencing used CD4+ T cells sorted from blood, collected at week 0. CDR3 protein: CASRTGGGETQYF. The CDR3, as DNA: TGTGCCAGCAGGACAGGGGGCGGCGAGACCCAGTACTTC.